The 5 T cell receptor beta chains given below trace back to one sample, sequenced in a study of blood T cell repertoires in COVID-19. This table comes from immunoSEQ multiplex PCR, and its TCRdb copy is limited to in-frame clones, with some not included. The data hold some 150,000 clones, with roughly 89% observed a single time. The sequenced sample was peripheral blood. The source is a woman between 45 and 60 years old with active or convalescent COVID-19.

The count of this clone is one. The V call is TRBV5-4, the J call TRBJ2-7; 7 nucleotides align to TRBD1. Unmatched junction bases numbered 1, after V lost 1 base and J lost 3 bases. From germline, CDR1 is SGHNT and CDR2 YYREEE (reference sequence). The CDR3 contains 13 residues. This chain's CDR3 is CASSLTGDYEQYF. CDR3 DNA sequence: TGTGCCAGCAGCTTGACAGGGGACTACGAGCAGTACTTC.

This sequence joins TRBV9 and TRBJ1-5, with D perhaps matching TRBD1 (6 bases). V shed 4 bases and J shed 7 bases, with 21 bases lying between them. Germline V gene sequence: CDR1 SGDLS, CDR2 YYNGEE. CDR3 length: 16 residues. CDR3 in amino acids: CASSPFFARGEQPQHF. As DNA, the CDR3 is TGTGCCAGCAGCCCCTTTTTCGCCAGGGGAGAGCAGCCCCAGCATTTT. Looking up the rest from reference TRBV9 and TRBJ1-5 gives the full variable domain: DSGVTQTPKHLITATGQRVTLRCSPRSGDLSVYWYQQSLDQGLQFLIQYYNGEERAKGNILERFSAQQFPDLHSELNLSSLELGDSALYFCASSPFFARGEQPQHFGDGTRLSIL.

The CDR3 here is CATSDLGAMRTGELFF. CDR3 nucleotide sequence: TGTGCCACCAGTGATTTGGGGGCTATGAGGACCGGGGAGCTGTTTTTT. This rearrangement joins TRBV24-1 to TRBJ2-2; D may be TRBD1 (5 bases). Trimming cost V 0 bases and J 5 bases, with 12 bases left between them. The CDR3 is made up of 16 amino acids. Germline V gene sequence: CDR1 KGHDR, CDR2 SFDVKD.

Notes on this clone: Compared with germline, one end of the junction differs, possibly owing to a read error. The chain links TRBV20-1 to TRBJ1-1, with 7 bases lining up with TRBD1. CDR1 and CDR2 (germline): DFQATT, SNEGSKA (reference sequence). CDR3 length equals 11 residues. CDR3 DNA sequence: TGCAGTGCCTTCACTCGGGGGACAGCCGCTTTT. Translating gives CSAFTRGTAAF.

This clone appeared once. The chain employs TRBV19 and TRBJ1-2; a weak D match, TRBD1 (5 bases). The CDR3 extends over 13 amino acids. Germline V gene sequence: CDR1 LNHDA, CDR2 SQIVND (reference sequence). V was pared by 3 bases and J by 6 bases, with 11 bases between. CDR3 in amino acids: CASSIRSGDGYTF. CDR3 bases: TGTGCCAGTAGTATTCGATCGGGGGATGGCTACACCTTC.